The 14 T cell receptor beta chains listed next were all sequenced from one sample in a study of blood T cell repertoires in COVID-19. Only in-frame clones appear in the TCRdb table, and some are missing; sequencing was by immunoSEQ multiplex PCR. The sample contains more than 200,000 clones, 80% to 90% of which appear only once. Sequenced: peripheral blood. These receptor sequences come from a man aged 55 to 70 with acute or convalescent COVID-19.

The rearrangement links TRBV9 to TRBJ2-2; D call uncertain. Germline CDR1 reads SGDLS; CDR2 reads YYNGEE. This CDR3 is built from 15 residues. V lost 0 bases, J lost 6 bases, and 12 bases lay in between. The CDR3, as DNA: TGTGCCAGCAGCGTAGTGGGCAGTCAATCCGGGGAGCTGTTTTTT. Translating it yields CASSVVGSQSGELFF. Using reference TRBV9 and TRBJ2-2 for the parts outside the CDR3, the full variable domain is DSGVTQTPKHLITATGQRVTLRCSPRSGDLSVYWYQQSLDQGLQFLIQYYNGEERAKGNILERFSAQQFPDLHSELNLSSLELGDSALYFCASSVVGSQSGELFFGEGSRLTVL.

J is TRBJ2-6 and V is TRBV4-1; D is unresolved. Per germline, CDR1 MGHRA and CDR2 YSYEKL. Trimming took off 1 base at V and 0 bases at J, with 19 bases between the two ends. The CDR3 is 20 residues long. The CDR3 loop is CASSQAPPTSPRSGANVLTF. The CDR3 DNA is TGCGCCAGCAGCCAAGCCCCTCCGACAAGCCCTCGCTCTGGGGCCAACGTCCTGACTTTC.

V is TRBV12-5 and J is TRBJ2-3; 12 positions match TRBD2. This CDR3 is built from 19 residues. With 5 bases clipped from V and 0 bases from J, the junction kept 12 bases outside the gene matches. Germline lookup yields CDR1 LGHNT and CDR2 FRNRAP. The CDR3 loop reads CASGLYRTSGDPSTDTQYF. For the CDR3, the DNA is TGTGCTAGTGGTCTCTACCGGACTAGCGGGGACCCAAGCACAGATACGCAGTATTTT. Drawing the rest from reference TRBV12-5 and TRBJ2-3, the complete variable domain is DARVTQTPRHKVTEMGQEVTMRCQPILGHNTVFWYRQTMMQGLELLAYFRNRAPLDDSGMPKDRFSAEMPDATLATLKIQPSEPRDSAVYFCASGLYRTSGDPSTDTQYFGPGTRLTVL.

The chain couples TRBV2 to TRBJ2-1; possibly TRBD2 for D (6 bases). This CDR3 comprises 13 residues. The V end was cut by 4 bases, the J end by 16 bases, with 20 bases between. CDR1 is SNHLY, CDR2 FYNNEI, per germline. The CDR3 sequence: CASSVMVLRERFF. CDR3 in DNA: TGTGCCAGCAGTGTGATGGTCCTACGGGAGCGATTCTTC.

The CDR3 DNA is TGTGCCAGCAGCCCCCAATCCCCGGGACAGGGAATAAGTGAAGCTTTCTTT. This codes for CASSPQSPGQGISEAFF. This chain joins TRBV7-9 and TRBJ1-1; 9 bases fit TRBD1. The CDR3 covers 17 residues. Per germline, CDR1 SEHNR and CDR2 FQNEAQ (reference sequence). After removal of 5 bases from V and 7 bases from J, the junction contained 17 bases not matched to a gene.

J is TRBJ1-4 and V is TRBV5-6, with 7 bases lining up with TRBD1. Germline loops: CDR1 SGHDT, CDR2 YYEEEE. The ends lost 4 bases at V and 15 bases at J; junction bases unmatched: 15. The CDR3 is made up of 14 amino acids. CDR3 in DNA: TGTGCCAGCAGCCGGGCGGGACAGACTAAAAACATGTTTTTT. The encoded protein is CASSRAGQTKNMFF. Using reference TRBV5-6 and TRBJ1-4 for the parts outside the CDR3, the full variable domain is DAGVTQSPTHLIKTRGQQVTLRCSPKSGHDTVSWYQQALGQGPQFIFQYYEEEERQRGNFPDRFSGHQFPNYSSELNVNALLLGDSALYLCASSRAGQTKNMFFGSGTQLSVL.

This clone was observed a single time. Written as DNA, the CDR3 is TGTGCCAGCTCACCACCACAGGGGAACCTTAACTATGGCTACACCTTC. Protein: CASSPPQGNLNYGYTF. The rearrangement uses TRBV18 and TRBJ1-2; TRBD1 agrees at 7 bases. V trimming: 0 bases; J trimming: 1 base; junction bases outside the gene matches: 5. The V gene's germline CDR1 is KGHSH and CDR2 LQKENI. The CDR3 length is 16 residues.

V usage is TRBV27 and J usage is TRBJ1-3, with D tentatively TRBD1 (6 bases). Germline CDR1 and CDR2: MNHEY and SMNVEV (reference sequence). Trimming left V 6 bases short and J 0 bases short, with 12 bases between. The CDR3 length is 15 residues. CDR3 in amino acids: CASRSGAASGNTIYF. DNA for the CDR3: TGTGCCAGCAGATCAGGGGCCGCCTCTGGAAACACCATATATTTT.

The chain carries TRBV9 and TRBJ2-1, with a possible D match to TRBD2 (6 bases). CDR1 is SGDLS and CDR2 is YYNGEE in the germline V gene. The ends were cut back, 3 bases at V and 2 bases at J, with 15 bases in the middle. The CDR3 has 16 residues. The CDR3 nucleotides are TGTGCCAGCAGCGGACACCGGGGGAATACCTACAATGAGCAGTTCTTC. The encoded protein is CASSGHRGNTYNEQFF.

This chain connects TRBV7-3 to TRBJ2-6; 8 bases fit TRBD1. CDR1 SGHTA and CDR2 FQGTGA come from the germline V gene. CDR3 length: 17 residues. V dropped 3 bases and J dropped 2; count of bases not matched to a gene: 6. CDR3 loop: CASSLWQGAAGANVLTF. CDR3 bases: TGTGCCAGCAGCTTGTGGCAGGGGGCGGCTGGGGCCAACGTCCTGACTTTC.

This chain connects TRBV10-3 to TRBJ2-3, with 9 bases fitting TRBD1. V dropped 8 bases and J dropped 1; count of bases not matched to a gene: 1. CDR3 length: 13 residues. Germline V gene lookup returns CDR1 ENHRY and CDR2 SYGVKD. CDR3 amino acids: CAIWTGGTDTQYF. CDR3 nucleotides: TGTGCCATCTGGACAGGGGGCACAGATACGCAGTATTTT.

This clone showed up just once. J is TRBJ2-7 and V is TRBV30; D is perhaps TRBD1 (6 bases). Per germline, CDR1 GTSNPN and CDR2 SVGIG (reference sequence). The CDR3 runs 13 residues. Deletions cut 1 base from V and 2 bases from J, with 9 bases between. CDR3: CAWSEDSPYEQYF. The CDR3, as DNA: TGTGCCTGGAGTGAGGACAGCCCCTACGAGCAGTACTTC. Filled out from reference TRBV30 and TRBJ2-7, the complete variable domain reads SQTIHQWPATLVQPVGSPLSLECTVEGTSNPNLYWYRQAAGRGLQLLFYSVGIGQISSEVPQNLSASRPQDRQFILSSKKLLLSDSGFYLCAWSEDSPYEQYFGPGTRLTVT.

J is TRBJ1-1 and V is TRBV13; TRBD1 aligns across 7 bases. The CDR3 has 15 residues. The V and J ends lost 0 bases and 3 bases, in that order; junction bases with no gene match: 4. The germline gives CDR1 PRHDT, CDR2 FYEKMQ (reference sequence). CDR3 nucleotides: TGTGCCAGCAGCTTAGGCCCAGGGGGTCACACTGAAGCTTTCTTT. This translates into CASSLGPGGHTEAFF.

This sequence joins TRBV3-1 (or the pseudogene TRBV3-2) and TRBJ1-4; D perhaps matches TRBD1 (5 bases). CDR3 length: 15 amino acids. Per the germline V gene, CDR1 is LGHDT and CDR2 is YNNKEL (reference sequence). Trimming removed 0 bases at V and 4 bases at J, with 9 bases between. In nucleotides, the CDR3 is TGTGCCAGCAGCCAAGATCGACAGTTTAATGAAAAACTGTTTTTT. Amino acid sequence: CASSQDRQFNEKLFF.